This T cell receptor (beta chain) was obtained from a study of blood T cell repertoires in COVID-19. On the study more broadly: Acute-phase and convalescent COVID-19 samples originated in the United States, Italy and Spain. Nucleic acid was either cDNA or gDNA, and it came from T cells, B-cell-depleted T cells, or PBMCs.

Authors' data handling: Amplification of reference gene primers provided the estimated nucleated cell counts. TCRdb's table, derived via immunoSEQ multiplex PCR, lists solely in-frame clones and lacks some. That table supplies the V and J calls and clone size; D and trimming were determined from the DNA. Altogether around 300,000 clones are present, 89% being singletons, with the ten largest covering roughly 0.96%. CDR1 and CDR2 (germline): SGHRS, YFSETQ. The germline V and J ends were trimmed by 5 bases and 1 base, with 11 bases remaining between them. This CDR3 has 14 residues. This clone was detected once.

The V call is TRBV5-1, the J call TRBJ2-3; possibly TRBD2 for D (6 bases). Sequencing input: peripheral blood. This TCR derives from a woman between 40 and 50 years old who had recovered from COVID-19. In DNA, the CDR3 is TGCGCCAGCAGGCTCCAGCGGGGCACAGATACGCAGTATTTT. The encoded protein is CASRLQRGTDTQYF. The whole variable domain, remainder taken from reference TRBV5-1 and TRBJ2-3, is KAGVTQTPRYLIKTRGQQVTLSCSPISGHRSVSWYQQTPGQGLQFLFEYFSETQRNKGNFPGRFSGRQFSNSRSEMNVSTLELGDSALYLCASRLQRGTDTQYFGPGTRLTVL.